The next 16 T cell receptor beta chains were all read from a single sample in a study of cytomegalovirus exposure and HLA in healthy donors. The repertoire was sequenced with immunoSEQ multiplex PCR; TCRdb's copy has only in-frame clones and lacks some. The sample records tens of thousands of clones, 80% to 90% being singletons. The sample was PBMCs. All receptors come from a woman aged 18-35 years in good health and CMV-seropositive.

The chain couples TRBV11-2 to TRBJ2-7; 7 positions agree with TRBD1. Unmatched junction bases numbered 12, after V lost 5 bases and J lost 2 bases. The CDR3 has 16 amino acids. Germline V gene sequence: CDR1 SGHAT, CDR2 FQNNGV. This CDR3 is CASSVRQGTSTYEQYF. The CDR3, as DNA: TGTGCCAGCAGCGTGAGACAGGGTACCTCCACCTACGAGCAGTACTTC.

This chain links TRBV5-1 with TRBJ2-7; the match to TRBD1 covers 9 bases. The germline V gene encodes CDR1 SGHRS and CDR2 YFSETQ. V gave up 5 bases and J gave up 3 bases; unmatched junction bases: 3. This CDR3 comprises 13 residues. CDR3 loop: CASRGQGFYEQYF. Here the CDR3 DNA reads TGCGCCAGCAGGGGACAGGGTTTCTACGAGCAGTACTTC.

The gene calls are TRBV5-4 and TRBJ1-2, with D possibly matching TRBD1 (6 bases). Between the trimmed V and J ends, which lost 4 bases and 10 bases, there was a span of 14 bases. The CDR3 runs 12 residues. Germline assignment: CDR1 SGHNT and CDR2 YYREEE (reference sequence). CDR3 in amino acids: CASSTRQASYTF. CDR3 bases: TGTGCCAGCAGCACGCGACAGGCCTCCTACACCTTC.

The chain recombines TRBV9 with TRBJ1-1; perhaps TRBD1 as D (6 bases). V lost 4 bases, J lost 0 bases, and 10 bases lay in between. CDR3 length equals 14 residues. Germline CDR1 SGDLS, CDR2 YYNGEE. CDR3 region: CASSPGGVNTEAFF. In nucleotides, the CDR3 is TGTGCCAGCAGCCCGGGGGGCGTGAACACTGAAGCTTTCTTT.

This chain uses TRBV19 with TRBJ2-4; D may be TRBD2 (6 bases). CDR3 length equals 14 residues. V dropped 9 bases and J dropped 0 bases, with 12 bases sitting between them. Germline V CDR1 and CDR2: LNHDA, SQIVND (reference sequence). CDR3 sequence: CASRRGEAKNIQYF. The CDR3 DNA is TGTGCCAGCCGGCGCGGGGAAGCCAAAAACATTCAGTACTTC.

Only one count was recorded for this clone. CDR3 residues: CASSIGGTADTQYF. CDR3 bases: TGTGCCAGTAGTATTGGCGGGACCGCAGATACGCAGTATTTT. The chain links TRBV19 to TRBJ2-3; D possibly corresponds to TRBD2 (6 bases). V lost 3 bases and J lost 4, with 11 bases in between. Germline V CDR1 and CDR2: LNHDA, SQIVND (reference sequence). This CDR3 is built from 14 residues.

This sequence joins TRBV10-1 and TRBJ2-3; no clear D gene. From germline, CDR1 is WNHNN and CDR2 SYGVQD (reference sequence). V lost 8 bases and J lost 2, with 8 bases in between. The CDR3 is 12 residues long. Here the CDR3 DNA reads TGCGCCAGCTCCCCCAACACAGATACGCAGTATTTT. Protein sequence: CASSPNTDTQYF.

The gene calls are TRBV29-1 and TRBJ2-1; 9 nucleotides align to TRBD2. This CDR3 contains 15 residues. Germline lookup yields CDR1 SQVTM and CDR2 ANQGSEA. The trim removed 4 bases at V and 10 bases at J, leaving 14 bases unmatched. CDR3 in DNA: TGCAGCGTTGGCCCGGGGCGGGAGGGCCCGGGAGAGCAGTTCTTC. This sequence encodes CSVGPGREGPGEQFF.

The table lists this clone with a count of one. The rearrangement uses TRBV7-2 and TRBJ2-7; TRBD2 matches at 12 bases. Germline CDR1 and CDR2: SGHTA and FQGNSA. This CDR3 region has 14 residues. The junction had 0 bases not matched to a gene; V was cut back by 3 bases and J by 3 bases. The CDR3 DNA reads as TGTGCCAGCAGCTTGACTAGCGGGGGCTACGAGCAGTACTTC. This gives the protein CASSLTSGGYEQYF.

The V call is TRBV28, the J call TRBJ2-3; no clear D. Trimming took off 6 bases at V and 3 bases at J, with 13 bases between the two ends. The CDR3 sequence is 14 residues long. Germline V lookup: CDR1 MDHEN, CDR2 SYDVKM. CDR3 in amino acids: CASRPNSPTDTQYF. CDR3 bases: TGTGCCAGCAGGCCCAATAGCCCTACAGATACGCAGTATTTT.

The CDR3 nucleotides read TGTGCCAGCAGCTTAGTTCCGAAGCAAACCAATGAGCAGTTCTTC. It is translated as CASSLVPKQTNEQFF. This chain uses TRBV7-9 with TRBJ2-1; D is unclear. The CDR3 covers 15 residues. Per germline, CDR1 SEHNR and CDR2 FQNEAQ (reference sequence). The V gene lost 1 base and the J gene lost 6 bases, with 13 bases spanning the gap.

In this sample, this clone turned up once. The chain couples TRBV9 to TRBJ2-6; D call uncertain. This CDR3 has 19 residues. The germline V and J ends were trimmed by 1 base and 0 bases, with 17 bases remaining between them. Germline V gives CDR1 SGDLS, CDR2 YYNGEE. The CDR3 loop reads CASSVSTGQDISGANVLTF. In DNA, the CDR3 is TGTGCCAGCAGCGTATCAACCGGCCAGGATATCTCTGGGGCCAACGTCCTGACTTTC. The full variable domain, its missing parts supplied by reference TRBV9 and TRBJ2-6, is DSGVTQTPKHLITATGQRVTLRCSPRSGDLSVYWYQQSLDQGLQFLIQYYNGEERAKGNILERFSAQQFPDLHSELNLSSLELGDSALYFCASSVSTGQDISGANVLTFGAGSRLTVL.

The chain has TRBV27 and TRBJ1-1; 7 positions match TRBD1. Per the germline V gene, CDR1 is MNHEY and CDR2 is SMNVEV (reference sequence). The CDR3 sequence is 16 residues long. After removal of 5 bases from V and 0 bases from J, the junction contained 9 bases not matched to a gene. CDR3: CASSLRGPSLNTEAFF. CDR3 nucleotides: TGTGCCAGCAGTCTTAGGGGGCCTAGCTTGAACACTGAAGCTTTCTTT.

The sample holds one count of this clone. V gene TRBV9 combines with J gene TRBJ2-3, with a weak D call TRBD1 (5 bases). The ends were cut back, 3 bases at V and 0 bases at J, with 11 bases in the middle. The CDR3 length is 15 residues. Germline assignment: CDR1 SGDLS and CDR2 YYNGEE. The CDR3 sequence is CASSETGTSTDTQYF. CDR3 coding DNA: TGTGCCAGCAGCGAAACAGGAACTAGCACAGATACGCAGTATTTT.

V and J are TRBV4-1 and TRBJ2-5; possibly TRBD1 for D (5 bases). In germline, CDR1 is MGHRA, CDR2 YSYEKL. This CDR3 contains 13 residues. With 4 bases removed from V and 5 bases from J, the gap between germline ends came to 11 bases. CDR3 in amino acids: CASSRLGPETQYF. CDR3 nucleotides: TGCGCCAGCAGCCGGCTGGGGCCTGAGACCCAGTACTTC.

The chain links TRBV30 to TRBJ1-2; D is unclear. The CDR3 is 13 residues long. V lost 3 bases, J lost 4 bases, and 12 bases lay in between. Germline assignment: CDR1 GTSNPN and CDR2 SVGIG (reference sequence). The CDR3 is CAWSDTLVYGYTF. The CDR3 nucleotides read TGTGCCTGGAGCGACACGTTGGTCTATGGCTACACCTTC.